This TCR beta chain is drawn from a study of blood T cells in healthy people across ages. General study points: Compared with aged donors, long-lived donors showed fewer expanded clones, suggesting selection.

This clonotype was detected a few times. The antigen remains undetermined. Drawing of peripheral blood yielded 8.5 to 10 milliliters from each donor. Each sample provided at least 5 micrograms of extracted total RNA. Primers used in a second PCR of about 6 to 11 cycles were a sample-barcoded 5' primer and a J-beta primer mix. TCRdb re-derived calls from the 5' RACE reads in MiXCR, one entry per CDR3 protein. The sample carries 800,000 or so distinct CDR3 sequences, 46% recorded once. Germline CDR1 and CDR2: SGHRS and YFSETQ. The CDR3 extends over 17 amino acids. V shed 4 bases and J 0 bases; nucleotides not matched to a gene: 13.

What was sequenced was blood. The sequence came from a man of 80 years or more in good health. The genes are TRBV5-1 and TRBJ2-7; TRBD1 matches 7 bases. The CDR3 is CASSTNRQGRSSYEQYF. CDR3 sequence (DNA): TGCGCCAGCAGCACCAACCGACAGGGACGGTCCTCCTACGAGCAGTACTTC.